This TCR beta chain was recorded in a study of blood T cell repertoires in COVID-19. Overall study: Collection of acute and convalescent COVID-19 samples took place in the United States, Italy and Spain. Sources were T cells, B-cell-depleted T cells, or PBMCs; the material itself was cDNA or gDNA.

This clone was seen more than once but under ten times. Followed over time, Seattle patients had been enrolled while infection was active. Source study methods: Reference gene primer amplification in the assay estimated nucleated cell counts. Repertoires were generated with immunoSEQ multiplex PCR, while TCRdb's copy carries only in-frame clones and drops some. V, J and clone size reflect that table, while D and trimming were determined from the DNA. The top ten hold roughly 0.84% of the sample, which has some 450,000 clones, over 85% seen once. The junction had 1 base not matched to a gene; V was cut back by 4 bases and J by 0 bases. Germline loops: CDR1 LGHNA, CDR2 YNFKEQ. The CDR3 is 14 amino acids.

The V gene is TRBV4-2, the J gene TRBJ2-3; 7 nucleotides match TRBD1. The receptor comes from a young man with COVID-19, enrolled during active disease. The sequenced material came from peripheral blood. For the CDR3, the DNA is TGTGCCAGCAGCCCGGACAGGAGCACAGATACGCAGTATTTT. Translating gives CASSPDRSTDTQYF.